This T cell receptor (beta chain) was captured in a study of CD8 T cells in ankylosing spondylitis. MiXCR was run by TCRdb on the 5' RACE reads, yielding one entry per CDR3 protein. The repertoire has under 250,000 distinct CDR3 sequences, roughly 32% of them found once; the top ten carry around 4.4%. Details on this clonotype: Its antigen is currently unknown.

Regarding the study as a whole: In reactive arthritis synovial fluid and blood, some motif variants had been reported before.

The CDR3 has 17 amino acids. What was sequenced was blood, either unsorted or a sorted T cell fraction (not recorded which). The chain has TRBV21-1 and TRBJ2-7; the table calls TRBD1, which could not be checked here. TRBV21-1 has pseudogene status. The sequence came from a male donor with ankylosing spondylitis or in good health (not recorded which). The CDR3 bases are TGTGCCAGCAGCAAAGTCAGAGGGGGATCTCTTTGCTACGAGCAGTACTTC. As protein: CASSKVRGGSLCYEQYF.